This is a list of T cell receptor beta chains from one sample in a study of cytomegalovirus exposure and HLA in healthy donors. The method was immunoSEQ multiplex PCR; TCRdb's version includes in-frame clones alone and lacks a portion of them. The sample shows 150,000 to 200,000 clones, approximately 72% of them seen only once. The sequenced material came from PBMCs. The source is a female donor in good health and CMV-seronegative. Each CDR3 is given with its conserved first and last residue. A D gene is named only where the DNA matches it firmly. For some rows the clone size is stated as once, few or many, or as a class when expanded; others skip it.

CDR3nt	CDR3aa	d_gene	len	v_gene	abundance	j_gene
TGTGCCAGCAGCAACAGATTGTCTGGAAACACCATATATTTT	CASSNRLSGNTIYF	NA	14	TRBV14	few	TRBJ1-3
TGTGCCAGCATACGCGCTAAACAGGGGAGAGGGGAGCTGTTTTTT	CASIRAKQGRGELFF	TRBD1	15	TRBV6-1	few	TRBJ2-2
TGTGCCAGCAGCCGATACACGGAGACCTACGAGCAGTACTTC	CASSRYTETYEQYF	NA	14	TRBV7-2	NA	TRBJ2-7
TGTGCCAGCAGTTTCTGGTCAGCGGGGGCGAACACCGGGGAGCTGTTTTTT	CASSFWSAGANTGELFF	TRBD2	17	TRBV28	NA	TRBJ2-2
TGTGCCAGCAGCGTGGAGAGGGAAAATTCACCCCTCCACTTT	CASSVERENSPLHF	NA	14	TRBV7-9	NA	TRBJ1-6
TGCGCCAGCAGCTTACGACTAGCGGGAGGCTCCTTCGCTAGCACAGATACGCAGTATTTT	CASSLRLAGGSFASTDTQYF	TRBD2	20	TRBV5-1	NA	TRBJ2-3
TGTGCCAGCAGCGGACGACAGGGCAGTTACTACACCGGGGAGCTGTTTTTT	CASSGRQGSYYTGELFF	TRBD1	17	TRBV9	few	TRBJ2-2
TGCGCCAGCAGCTTGGGCCCACTAGCGGGAGATAGCTACGAGCAGTACTTC	CASSLGPLAGDSYEQYF	TRBD2	17	TRBV5-1	NA	TRBJ2-7
TGTGCCAGCAGCTTAGGGGGAGGCGGTGGCTACACCTTC	CASSLGGGGGYTF	NA	13	TRBV7-6	NA	TRBJ1-2
TGCGCCAGCAGCCAAGATGGGACAGGGGAAGAGACCCAGTACTTC	CASSQDGTGEETQYF	TRBD1	15	TRBV4-1	NA	TRBJ2-5
TGTGCCAGCAGCTACACAGGGGGCGTCGGCAATGAGCAGTTCTTC	CASSYTGGVGNEQFF	TRBD1	15	TRBV7-9	NA	TRBJ2-1
TGTGCCAGCAGCTCGGGGGGGGGCGCCTACAATGAGCAGTTCTTC	CASSSGGGAYNEQFF	TRBD2	15	TRBV7-2	NA	TRBJ2-1
TGTGCCAGCAGCGTAGCTTTATACACAGATACGCAGTATTTT	CASSVALYTDTQYF	NA	14	TRBV9	once	TRBJ2-3
TGTGCCAGCAGCTTATCGGCGGGGAACACTGAAGCTTTCTTT	CASSLSAGNTEAFF	NA	14	TRBV5-6	NA	TRBJ1-1